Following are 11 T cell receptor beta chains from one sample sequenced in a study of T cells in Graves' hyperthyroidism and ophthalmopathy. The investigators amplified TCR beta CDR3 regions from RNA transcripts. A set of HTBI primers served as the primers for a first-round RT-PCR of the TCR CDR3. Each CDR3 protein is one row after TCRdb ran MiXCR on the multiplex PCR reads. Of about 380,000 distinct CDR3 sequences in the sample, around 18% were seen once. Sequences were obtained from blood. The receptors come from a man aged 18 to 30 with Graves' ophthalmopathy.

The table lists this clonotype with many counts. The DNA of the CDR3 is TGTGCCAGCAGCCTCGCGCCGGGACAGGGAAGCACTGAAGCTTTCTTT. The encoded protein is CASSLAPGQGSTEAFF. V usage is TRBV12-3 or TRBV12-4 and J usage is TRBJ1-1; 9 bases are a match to TRBD1. V dropped 6 bases and J dropped 4; count of bases not matched to a gene: 12. This CDR3 is 16 amino acids long.

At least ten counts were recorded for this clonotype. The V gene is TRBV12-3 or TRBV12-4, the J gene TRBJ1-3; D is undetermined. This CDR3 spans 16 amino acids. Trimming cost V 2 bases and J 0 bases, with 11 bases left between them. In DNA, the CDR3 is TGTGCCAGCAGTTTATGGGTCCCGAGCTCTGGAAACACCATATATTTT. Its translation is CASSLWVPSSGNTIYF.

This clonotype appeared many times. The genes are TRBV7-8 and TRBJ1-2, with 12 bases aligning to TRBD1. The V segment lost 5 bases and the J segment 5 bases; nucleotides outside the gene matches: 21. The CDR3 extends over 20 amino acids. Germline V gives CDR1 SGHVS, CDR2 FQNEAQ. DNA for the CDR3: TGTGCCAGCAGCAACCGACCGGGACAGGGGGCGCCGGGAAGGAGATATGGCTACACCTTC. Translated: CASSNRPGQGAPGRRYGYTF.

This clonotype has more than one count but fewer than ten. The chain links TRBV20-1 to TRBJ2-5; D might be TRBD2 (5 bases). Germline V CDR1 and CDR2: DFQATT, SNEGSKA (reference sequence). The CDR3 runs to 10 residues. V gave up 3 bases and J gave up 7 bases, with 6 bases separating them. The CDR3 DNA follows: TGCAGTGCTAGCGAGGGGACCCAGTACTTC. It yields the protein CSASEGTQYF.

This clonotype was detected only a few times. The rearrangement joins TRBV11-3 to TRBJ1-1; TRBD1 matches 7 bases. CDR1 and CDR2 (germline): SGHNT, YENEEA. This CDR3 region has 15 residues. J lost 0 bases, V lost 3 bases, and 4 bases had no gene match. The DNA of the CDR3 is TGTGCCAGCAGCTTGGGGACAGAGCTGAACACTGAAGCTTTCTTT. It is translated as CASSLGTELNTEAFF.

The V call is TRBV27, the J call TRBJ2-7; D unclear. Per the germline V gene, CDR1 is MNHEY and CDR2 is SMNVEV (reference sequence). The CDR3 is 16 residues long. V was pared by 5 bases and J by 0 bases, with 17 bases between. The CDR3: CASSPRLRISSYEQYF. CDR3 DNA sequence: TGTGCCAGCAGTCCTCGTCTCAGGATCTCCTCCTACGAGCAGTACTTC.

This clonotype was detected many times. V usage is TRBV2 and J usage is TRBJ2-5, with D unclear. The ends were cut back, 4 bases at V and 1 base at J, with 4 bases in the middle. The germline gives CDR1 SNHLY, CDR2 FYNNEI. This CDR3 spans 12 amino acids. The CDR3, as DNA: TGTGCCAGCAGTGGTAGCCAAGAGACCCAGTACTTC. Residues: CASSGSQETQYF.

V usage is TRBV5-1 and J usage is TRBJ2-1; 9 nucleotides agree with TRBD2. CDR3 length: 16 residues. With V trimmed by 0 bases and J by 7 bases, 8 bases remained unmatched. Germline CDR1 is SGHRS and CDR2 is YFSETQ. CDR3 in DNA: TGCGCCAGCAGCTTGGTACTAGCGGGTAGGAAAAATGAGCAGTTCTTC. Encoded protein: CASSLVLAGRKNEQFF.

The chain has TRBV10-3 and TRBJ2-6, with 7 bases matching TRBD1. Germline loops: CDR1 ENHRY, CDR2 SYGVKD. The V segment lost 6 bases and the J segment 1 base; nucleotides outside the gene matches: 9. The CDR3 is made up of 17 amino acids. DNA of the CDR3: TGTGCCATCAGGGCACAGGGGACCAAATCTGGGGCCAACGTCCTGACTTTC. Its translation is CAIRAQGTKSGANVLTF.

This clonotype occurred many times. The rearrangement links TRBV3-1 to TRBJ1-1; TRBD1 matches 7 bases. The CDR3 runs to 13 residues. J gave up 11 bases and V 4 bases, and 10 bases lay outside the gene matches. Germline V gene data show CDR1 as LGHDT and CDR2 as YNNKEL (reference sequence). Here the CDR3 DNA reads TGTGCCAGCAGCCTTAGCACAGGGGAAGGGGCTTTCTTT. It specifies CASSLSTGEGAFF.

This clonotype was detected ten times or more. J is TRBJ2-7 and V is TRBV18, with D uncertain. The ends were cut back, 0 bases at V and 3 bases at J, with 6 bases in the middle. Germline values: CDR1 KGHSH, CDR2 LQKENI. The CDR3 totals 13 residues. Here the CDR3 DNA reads TGTGCCAGCTCACCACCGAACAGCTACGAGCAGTACTTC. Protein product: CASSPPNSYEQYF. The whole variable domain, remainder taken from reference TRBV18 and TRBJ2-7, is NAGVMQNPRHLVRRRGQEARLRCSPMKGHSHVYWYRQLPEEGLKFMVYLQKENIIDESGMPKERFSAEFPKEGPSILRIQQVVRGDSAAYFCASSPPNSYEQYFGPGTRLTVT.